Each of the 6 T cell receptor beta chains below was sequenced from the same sample in a study of tumor-infiltrating lymphocytes in primary liver carcinoma. The approximately 20-31 mg bulk tissue piece was not sorted before simultaneous RNA and DNA extraction. A primer in the constant region served to generate TCR beta cDNA from roughly 450 ng of total RNA. Slightly modified ARM-PCR, run as three nested multiplex PCR rounds, produced the TCR beta libraries. Rounds one and two of PCR, each of roughly 10 cycles, were primed with TRBV1-TRBV30 forward primers and a C-beta reverse primer. TCRdb processed the multiplex PCR reads anew with MiXCR; each CDR3 protein has one entry. The sample gives about 120,000 distinct CDR3 sequences, around 60% of which show up once; around 9% is in the top ten. Sequenced input: liver tumor tissue from sampling region 1. Subset defined: tumor region T1, superior pole. The source is an older woman with primary liver carcinoma and hepatitis B virus infection.

The table lists this clonotype with a few counts. The chain employs TRBV19 and TRBJ1-2, with no clear D. V lost 3 bases, J lost 1 base, and 9 bases lay in between. The germline CDR1 and CDR2 sequences are LNHDA and SQIVND (reference sequence). This CDR3 comprises 14 residues. CDR3 sequence reads: CASSIGRGNYGYTF. The CDR3 DNA is TGTGCCAGTAGTATTGGTCGGGGTAACTATGGCTACACCTTC. The full variable domain, with the rest looked up from reference TRBV19 and TRBJ1-2, is DGGITQSPKYLFRKEGQNVTLSCEQNLNHDAMYWYRQDPGQGLRLIYYSQIVNDFQKGDIAEGYSVSREKKESFPLTVTSAQKNPTAFYLCASSIGRGNYGYTFGSGTRLTVV.

As regards this clonotype: A much larger clone differs by one base, so this may be a read error. The chain combines TRBV6-1 with TRBJ2-1; D may be TRBD1 (5 bases). The germline V and J ends were trimmed by 1 base and 4 bases, with 11 bases remaining between them. CDR1 MNHNS and CDR2 SASEGT come from the germline V gene. CDR3 length equals 15 residues. CDR3 DNA sequence: TGTGCCAGCAGTGAAGTAGGGGCCACATACAATGAGCAGTTCTTC. Its protein is CASSEVGATYNEQFF.

With regard to this clonotype: This CDR3 fails to terminate in the conserved phenylalanine or tryptophan, so it likely reflects a read error. The chain is built from TRBV5-1 and TRBJ1-1; TRBD1 matches at 11 bases. The CDR3 covers 14 residues. Germline V gene sequence: CDR1 SGHRS, CDR2 YFSETQ. V was pared by 2 bases and J by 8 bases, with 5 bases of the junction left unmatched. CDR3 bases: TGCGCCAGCAGCTTTAACCGGGACAGGGGGGAAGCTTTCTTA. Amino acid sequence: CASSFNRDRGEAFL.

A word on this clonotype: A junction end diverges from the germline sequence, so it may reflect a read error. The gene calls are TRBV4-1 and TRBJ2-3; D is unclear. Germline V gene sequence: CDR1 MGHRA, CDR2 YSYEKL. The CDR3 runs 15 residues. The CDR3 DNA reads as TGCGCCAGCAGCCAAGGGGTCGAAAACACAGATACGCGGTATTTT. Protein sequence: CASSQGVENTDTRYF.

This clonotype has ten or more counts. V is TRBV12-3 or TRBV12-4 and J is TRBJ2-7, with no clear D. Trimming stripped 4 bases from V and 0 bases from J, with 4 bases between. The CDR3 runs to 12 residues. CDR3 sequence: CASSYGSYEQYF. The CDR3 nucleotides read TGTGCCAGCAGTTATGGCTCCTACGAGCAGTACTTC.

The chain uses TRBV4-2 and TRBJ2-5; TRBD2 agrees at 11 bases. This CDR3 is 16 amino acids long. The J segment lost 12 bases and the V segment lost 0 bases, leaving 12 bases of the junction unmatched. Germline values: CDR1 LGHNA, CDR2 YNFKEQ. CDR3 loop: CASSQDLTSGSETEYF. In DNA form, the CDR3 reads TGTGCCAGCAGCCAAGATTTAACTAGCGGGAGTGAGACAGAGTACTTC.